The entry that follows covers one TCR beta chain sequence. V lost 3 bases, J lost 8 bases, and 14 bases lay in between. Per the germline V gene, CDR1 is SGHNT and CDR2 is YYREEE (reference sequence). The CDR3 runs to 13 residues. The source of the sample is a study of T cell changes during pregnancy in multiple sclerosis. The method was immunoSEQ multiplex PCR; TCRdb's version includes in-frame clones alone and lacks a portion of them. The sample gives about 50,000 clones, almost 95% of which show up once; approximately 4.2% is in the top ten. The origin of this receptor is a female donor with multiple sclerosis, enrolled in a pregnancy study. This material consisted of CD8+ T cells from peripheral blood mononuclear cells, taken in the first trimester of pregnancy. This chain joins TRBV5-4 and TRBJ1-2, with TRBD1 as a possible D gene (5 bases). The CDR3 coding sequence is TGTGCCAGCAGCTCCCCCGACAGTGGCGGCTACACCTTC. Its translation is CASSSPDSGGYTF.